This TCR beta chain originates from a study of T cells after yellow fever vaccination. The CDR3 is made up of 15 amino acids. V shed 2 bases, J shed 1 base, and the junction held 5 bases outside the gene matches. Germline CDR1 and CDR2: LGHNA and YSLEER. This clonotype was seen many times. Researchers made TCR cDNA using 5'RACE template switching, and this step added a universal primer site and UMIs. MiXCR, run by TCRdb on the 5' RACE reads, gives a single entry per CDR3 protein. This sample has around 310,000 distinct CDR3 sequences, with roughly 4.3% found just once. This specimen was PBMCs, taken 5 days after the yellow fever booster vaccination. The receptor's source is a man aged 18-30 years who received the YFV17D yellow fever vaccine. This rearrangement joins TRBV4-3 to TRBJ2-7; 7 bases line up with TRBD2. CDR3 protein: CASSQNLAVSYEQYF. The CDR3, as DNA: TGCGCCAGCAGCCAAAATCTAGCGGTGTCCTACGAGCAGTACTTC.